This entry lists 27 T cell receptor beta chains sequenced from one sample in a study of early T cells in non-severe SARS-CoV-2 infection. TCRdb ran MiXCR on the 5' RACE reads and lists one entry per CDR3 protein. The sample has about 57,000 distinct CDR3 sequences, roughly 10% seen once. What was sequenced was whole blood. The receptor set was obtained from an adult who was a healthcare worker with PCR-confirmed SARS-CoV-2 infection or an uninfected control (not recorded which).

Turning to this clonotype: One junction end does not reproduce the germline sequence, and a read error may be involved. J is TRBJ2-7 and V is TRBV4-2, with TRBD2 as a possible D gene (6 bases). In germline, CDR1 is LGHNA, CDR2 YNFKEQ. CDR3 length equals 14 residues. The DNA for the CDR3 is TGTGCCAGCAGCCAAGAGCGGGGCATGATGGGGGACCATTTC. It codes for CASSQERGMMGDHF.

The table lists this clonotype with many counts. The chain has TRBV12-3 or TRBV12-4 and TRBJ1-1; D unresolved. With 6 bases removed from V and 11 bases from J, the gap between germline ends came to 25 bases. The CDR3 runs 15 residues. The CDR3 bases are TGTGCCAGCAGCCCAAATGAAGTCGGGTCCCGGTGGGCTTTCTTT. Residues: CASSPNEVGSRWAFF.

This clonotype was recorded at least ten times. The rearrangement uses TRBV11-2 and TRBJ2-7; tentatively, D is TRBD1 (5 bases). Germline CDR1 reads SGHAT; CDR2 reads FQNNGV. There are 13 residues in the CDR3. Trimming took off 4 bases at V and 8 bases at J, with 15 bases between the two ends. DNA for the CDR3: TGTGCCAGCAGCTCCGACAGCAAAACTCAGCAGTACTTC. This gives the protein CASSSDSKTQQYF. The full variable domain, in which reference TRBV11-2 and TRBJ2-7 provide the parts outside the CDR3, is EAGVAQSPRYKIIEKRQSVAFWCNPISGHATLYWYQQILGQGPKLLIQFQNNGVVDDSQLPKDRFSAERLKGVDSTLKIQPAKLEDSAVYLCASSSDSKTQQYFGPGTRLTVT.

On this clonotype itself: This may stem from a read error, because a much larger clone lies one nucleotide away. The chain links TRBV7-2 to TRBJ2-5; TRBD2 aligns across 14 bases. J gave up 4 bases and V 4 bases, and 11 bases lay outside the gene matches. Germline CDR1 and CDR2: SGHTA and FQGNSA. This CDR3 is 18 amino acids long. The CDR3 protein is CASSCRLAGGSVGETQYF. In DNA form, the CDR3 reads TGTGCCAGCAGCTGCCGACTAGCGGGAGGGTCGGTGGGAGAGACCCAGTACTTC.

This clonotype has ten or more counts. The J gene is TRBJ2-1, the V gene TRBV29-1, with D possibly called TRBD1 or TRBD2 (5 bases each). The CDR3 is made up of 12 amino acids. Germline V gene lookup returns CDR1 SQVTM and CDR2 ANQGSEA. Trimming removed 8 bases from V and 8 bases from J, with 16 bases in between. CDR3 DNA sequence: TGCAGCTCCGGTCGGGGCTTACATGAGCAGTTCTTC. This translates into CSSGRGLHEQFF.

This clonotype was counted ten times or more. This chain joins TRBV19 and TRBJ2-1, with D perhaps TRBD1 (5 bases). CDR1 and CDR2 (germline): LNHDA, SQIVND (reference sequence). Trimming took off 3 bases at V and 0 bases at J, with 12 bases between the two ends. The CDR3 extends over 16 amino acids. CDR3 bases: TGTGCCAGTAGTATCGGCGGACAAGCCTCCTACAATGAGCAGTTCTTC. It specifies CASSIGGQASYNEQFF.

Details on this clonotype: This sequence may be a read error, since a much larger clone differs from it by one base. V and J are TRBV20-1 and TRBJ2-7, with D perhaps matching TRBD1 or TRBD2 (5 bases each). V was trimmed by 5 bases and J by 7 bases, leaving 18 bases between them. The CDR3 loop spans 13 amino acids. Germline-derived CDR1 and CDR2 are DFQATT and SNEGSKA (reference sequence). DNA for the CDR3: TGCAGTGCTGGACACCATCTGAGCGGAGAGCAGTACTTC. It codes for CSAGHHLSGEQYF.

This chain uses TRBV6-6 with TRBJ1-4, with D perhaps TRBD1 (5 bases). V was cut by 5 bases and J by 8 bases, with 18 bases left in between. The germline V gene encodes CDR1 MNHNY and CDR2 SVGAGI (reference sequence). This CDR3 region has 15 residues. The CDR3 is CASSRVEGRLEKLFF. CDR3 sequence (DNA): TGTGCCAGCAGTAGAGTGGAGGGGAGGTTGGAAAAACTGTTTTTT.

This clonotype occurred many times. This chain joins TRBV9 and TRBJ2-1; tentative D call: TRBD2 (5 bases). This CDR3 has 15 amino acids. The germline gives CDR1 SGDLS, CDR2 YYNGEE. V was trimmed by 0 bases and J by 2 bases, leaving 9 bases between them. The CDR3 coding sequence is TGTGCCAGCAGCGTAGATGCGGGTCCCTACAATGAGCAGTTCTTC. Amino acids: CASSVDAGPYNEQFF.

This clonotype was picked up many times. The chain has TRBV6-2 or TRBV6-3 and TRBJ2-2, with D unclear. The germline V gene has CDR1 MNHEY and CDR2 SVGEGT. The CDR3 sequence is 12 residues long. V lost 5 bases and J lost 6, with 7 bases in between. The CDR3 DNA reads as TGTGCCAGCAGTCCTCCTGCCGGGGAGCTGTTTTTT. Its translation: CASSPPAGELFF.

The V gene is TRBV10-3, the J gene TRBJ2-5; 7 bases are shared with TRBD1. The germline V gene has CDR1 ENHRY and CDR2 SYGVKD. Trimming took 6 bases from V and 5 from J; bases not matched to a gene: 0. The CDR3 has 11 amino acids. The CDR3 DNA follows: TGTGCCATCAGAGGGGGCGAGACCCAGTACTTC. This translates into CAIRGGETQYF.

This clonotype was counted a few times. This sequence joins TRBV9 and TRBJ2-3; 10 bases line up with TRBD2. V was pared by 0 bases and J by 6 bases, with 1 base of the junction left unmatched. Germline CDR1 and CDR2: SGDLS and YYNGEE. The CDR3 sequence is 14 residues long. The CDR3 is CASSVASGGDTQYF. CDR3 DNA sequence: TGTGCCAGCAGCGTAGCTAGCGGGGGCGATACGCAGTATTTT.

The chain combines TRBV6-2 or TRBV6-3 with TRBJ1-5, with D unclear. V gave up 6 bases and J gave up 3 bases, with 9 bases separating them. This CDR3 region has 13 residues. Germline V CDR1 and CDR2: MNHEY, SVGEGT. In nucleotides, the CDR3 is TGTGCCAGCAGGTGGGTTATCAATCAGCCCCAGCATTTT. It translates to CASRWVINQPQHF.

This clonotype showed up just a few times. The chain carries TRBV10-3 and TRBJ1-1; perhaps TRBD1 as D (5 bases). Germline assignment: CDR1 ENHRY and CDR2 SYGVKD. Trimming pared 2 bases from V and 8 bases from J, leaving 18 bases between. The CDR3 extends over 15 amino acids. CDR3 sequence (DNA): TGTGCCATCAGTGAGCCGGGACCAAGAGACAAAGAAGCTTTCTTT. Encoded protein: CAISEPGPRDKEAFF.

This clonotype was picked up many times. The V gene is TRBV5-1, the J gene TRBJ2-3; 12 positions match TRBD2. This CDR3 has 16 amino acids. Unmatched junction bases numbered 3, after V lost 4 bases and J lost 0 bases. Germline V lookup: CDR1 SGHRS, CDR2 YFSETQ. CDR3 loop: CASSVGLAGSTDTQYF. CDR3 DNA sequence: TGCGCCAGCAGCGTTGGACTAGCGGGAAGCACAGATACGCAGTATTTT.

This clonotype has ten or more counts. CDR3: CASSQEFRLGTDTQYF. The CDR3, as DNA: TGTGCCAGCAGCCAAGAATTCCGGTTGGGCACAGATACGCAGTATTTT. The gene calls are TRBV3-1 and TRBJ2-3; D unresolved. CDR1 and CDR2 from the germline V gene are LGHDT and YNNKEL (reference sequence). The CDR3 is 16 amino acids. Trimming took off 0 bases at V and 1 base at J, with 11 bases between the two ends.

The chain couples TRBV6-5 to TRBJ2-7; D may be TRBD2 (5 bases). The CDR3 spans 14 residues. V gave up 4 bases and J gave up 3 bases, with 13 bases separating them. The germline CDR1 and CDR2 sequences are MNHEY and SVGAGI. The DNA of the CDR3 is TGTGCCAGCAGTTTAGGAGGTAATTTCTACGAGCAGTACTTC. Translated: CASSLGGNFYEQYF.

The chain recombines TRBV29-1 with TRBJ1-1; no clear D gene. From germline, CDR1 is SQVTM and CDR2 ANQGSEA. The CDR3 is 13 residues long. V lost 4 bases, J lost 2 bases, and 11 bases lay in between. The CDR3 loop reads CSVARILNTEAFF. For the CDR3, the DNA is TGCAGCGTTGCCCGGATCCTCAACACTGAAGCTTTCTTT.

The sample holds many counts of this clonotype. J is TRBJ2-7 and V is TRBV7-9, with TRBD2 matching over 9 bases. V shed 1 base, J shed 3 bases, and the junction held 13 bases outside the gene matches. This CDR3 has 18 residues. CDR1 is SEHNR and CDR2 is FQNEAQ in the germline V gene (reference sequence). The CDR3 DNA follows: TGTGCCAGCAGCTTAGAAGTGGCTAGCGGGGCCCCTTTCTACGAGCAGTACTTC. The encoded protein is CASSLEVASGAPFYEQYF.

V usage is TRBV24-1 and J usage is TRBJ2-5; D may be TRBD1 (6 bases). V was pared by 4 bases and J by 4 bases, with 9 bases between. The CDR3 consists of 13 residues. Germline V CDR1 and CDR2: KGHDR, SFDVKD. CDR3 DNA: TGTGCCACCAGTGAGGGGGCCCTAGAGACCCAGTACTTC. This encodes CATSEGALETQYF.

This clonotype was seen a handful of times. The gene calls are TRBV18 and TRBJ2-7; 14 bases are shared with TRBD2. Per germline, CDR1 KGHSH and CDR2 LQKENI. The CDR3 runs 15 residues. V lost 5 bases, J lost 3 bases, and 3 bases stayed unmatched. The CDR3 here is CASSTGLAGDYEQYF. The CDR3 coding sequence is TGTGCCAGCTCAACGGGACTAGCGGGGGACTACGAGCAGTACTTC.

This clonotype was counted many times. V is TRBV29-1 and J is TRBJ2-1, with 11 bases that match TRBD2. The CDR3 is 16 residues long. Germline CDR1 SQVTM, CDR2 ANQGSEA. The J segment lost 0 bases and the V segment lost 8 bases, leaving 9 bases of the junction unmatched. The CDR3 here is CSFGLAGARSYNEQFF. For the CDR3, the DNA is TGCAGCTTTGGACTAGCGGGCGCCCGCTCCTACAATGAGCAGTTCTTC.

This clonotype was detected ten times or more. This chain joins TRBV12-5 and TRBJ1-6; TRBD1 matches at 9 bases. This CDR3 is built from 14 residues. CDR1 LGHNT and CDR2 FRNRAP come from the germline V gene. The junction had 3 bases not matched to a gene; V was cut back by 5 bases and J by 7 bases. The CDR3 sequence is CASGQGTGNSPLHF. The CDR3 region has the DNA TGTGCTAGTGGTCAAGGGACAGGGAATTCACCCCTCCACTTT.

This clonotype was seen many times. This chain links TRBV7-8 with TRBJ2-7; D could derive from TRBD1 or TRBD2 (6 bases each). Germline CDR1 is SGHVS and CDR2 is FQNEAQ. Trimming stripped 5 bases from V and 6 bases from J, with 14 bases between. The CDR3 runs 13 residues. The CDR3 DNA reads TGTGCCAGCAGCCCAAGACAGGAGGGCGAGCAGTACTTC. Amino acids: CASSPRQEGEQYF.

The V and J genes are TRBV19 and TRBJ1-6, with 9 bases that match TRBD1. Germline V gene sequence: CDR1 LNHDA, CDR2 SQIVND (reference sequence). CDR3 length: 15 residues. Germline trimming cut 4 bases from V and 10 bases from J; bases unmatched to any gene: 8. CDR3 residues: CASSTETGGSSPLHF. DNA for the CDR3: TGTGCCAGTAGTACGGAGACAGGGGGAAGCTCACCCCTCCACTTT.

This clonotype was seen more than once but under ten times. The rearrangement uses TRBV20-1 and TRBJ2-7; TRBD2 aligns across 9 bases. With 4 bases clipped from V and 3 bases from J, the junction kept 10 bases outside the gene matches. The CDR3 length is 15 residues. Germline V gene lookup returns CDR1 DFQATT and CDR2 SNEGSKA (reference sequence). This chain's CDR3 is CSATLAGTSNYEQYF. CDR3 nucleotide sequence: TGCAGTGCTACCCTAGCGGGAACCTCAAACTACGAGCAGTACTTC.

This clonotype was detected many times. The chain couples TRBV5-1 to TRBJ2-3; D unclear. CDR1 and CDR2 from the germline V gene are SGHRS and YFSETQ. The V and J ends lost 1 base and 4 bases respectively, with 10 bases between them. This CDR3 has 14 residues. The CDR3 bases are TGCGCCAGCAGCTTGACTCCGGGCCCAGATACGCAGTATTTT. It encodes CASSLTPGPDTQYF.